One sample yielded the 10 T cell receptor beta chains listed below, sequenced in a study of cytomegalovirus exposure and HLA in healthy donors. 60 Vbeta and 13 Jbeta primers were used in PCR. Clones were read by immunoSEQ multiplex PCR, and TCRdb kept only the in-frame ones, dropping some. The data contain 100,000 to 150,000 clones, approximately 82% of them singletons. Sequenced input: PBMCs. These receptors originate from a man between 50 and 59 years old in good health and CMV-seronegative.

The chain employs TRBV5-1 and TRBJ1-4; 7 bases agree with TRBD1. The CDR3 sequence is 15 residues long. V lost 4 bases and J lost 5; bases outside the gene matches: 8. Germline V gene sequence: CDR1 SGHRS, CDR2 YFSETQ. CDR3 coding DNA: TGCGCCAGCAGCGACCTACAGGGGTCGAATGAAAAACTGTTTTTT. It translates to CASSDLQGSNEKLFF.

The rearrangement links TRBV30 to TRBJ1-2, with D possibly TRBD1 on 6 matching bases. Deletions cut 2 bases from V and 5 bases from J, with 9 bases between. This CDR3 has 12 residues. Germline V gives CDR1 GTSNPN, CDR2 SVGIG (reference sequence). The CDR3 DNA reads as TGTGCCTGGAGTCCAGGGGTTTATGGCTACACCTTC. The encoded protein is CAWSPGVYGYTF. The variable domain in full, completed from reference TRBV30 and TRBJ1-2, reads SQTIHQWPATLVQPVGSPLSLECTVEGTSNPNLYWYRQAAGRGLQLLFYSVGIGQISSEVPQNLSASRPQDRQFILSSKKLLLSDSGFYLCAWSPGVYGYTFGSGTRLTVV.

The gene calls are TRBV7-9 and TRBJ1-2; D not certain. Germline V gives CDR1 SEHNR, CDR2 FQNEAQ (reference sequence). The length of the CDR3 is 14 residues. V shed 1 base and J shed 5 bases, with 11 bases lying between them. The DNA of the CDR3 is TGTGCCAGCAGCTTAGACGGGAGAGAGTATGGCTACACCTTC. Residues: CASSLDGREYGYTF. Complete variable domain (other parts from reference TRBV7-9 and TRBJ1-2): DTGVSQNPRHKITKRGQNVTFRCDPISEHNRLYWYRQTLGQGPEFLTYFQNEAQLEKSRLLSDRFSAERPKGSFSTLEIQRTEQGDSAMYLCASSLDGREYGYTFGSGTRLTVV.

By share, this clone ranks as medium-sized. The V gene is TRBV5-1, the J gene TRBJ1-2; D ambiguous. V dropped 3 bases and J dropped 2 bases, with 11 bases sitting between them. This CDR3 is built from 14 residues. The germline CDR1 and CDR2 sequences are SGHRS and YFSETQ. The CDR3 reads CASSWLAANYGYTF. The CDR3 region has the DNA TGCGCCAGCAGCTGGCTTGCGGCGAACTATGGCTACACCTTC.

CDR3 DNA sequence: TGCGCCAGCAGCCGGATCGACAGGGGGCCTGGCTACACCTTC. It translates to CASSRIDRGPGYTF. The V call is TRBV4-1, the J call TRBJ1-2, with 10 bases lining up with TRBD1. The V and J ends lost 4 bases and 7 bases, in that order; junction bases with no gene match: 6. From germline, CDR1 is MGHRA and CDR2 YSYEKL. This CDR3 contains 14 residues.

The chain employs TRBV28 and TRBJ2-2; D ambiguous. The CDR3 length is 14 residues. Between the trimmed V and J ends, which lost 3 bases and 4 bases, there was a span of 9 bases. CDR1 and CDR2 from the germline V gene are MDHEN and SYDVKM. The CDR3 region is CASSFSWATGELFF. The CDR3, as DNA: TGTGCCAGCAGTTTCTCTTGGGCCACCGGGGAGCTGTTTTTT.

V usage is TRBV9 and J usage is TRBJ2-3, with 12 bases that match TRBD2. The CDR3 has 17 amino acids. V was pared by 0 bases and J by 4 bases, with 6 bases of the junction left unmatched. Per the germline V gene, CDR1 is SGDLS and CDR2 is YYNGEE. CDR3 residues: CASSVEASGGAPDTQYF. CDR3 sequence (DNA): TGTGCCAGCAGCGTAGAAGCTAGCGGGGGGGCCCCAGATACGCAGTATTTT. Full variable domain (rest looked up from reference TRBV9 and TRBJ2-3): DSGVTQTPKHLITATGQRVTLRCSPRSGDLSVYWYQQSLDQGLQFLIQYYNGEERAKGNILERFSAQQFPDLHSELNLSSLELGDSALYFCASSVEASGGAPDTQYFGPGTRLTVL.

CDR3 region: CASRPDRGLDYGYTF. The CDR3 DNA reads as TGTGCCAGCAGGCCGGACAGGGGGCTAGACTATGGCTACACCTTC. The V call is TRBV5-4, the J call TRBJ1-2, with 11 bases identical to TRBD1. The V and J ends lost 5 bases and 3 bases, in that order; junction bases with no gene match: 6. CDR3 length: 15 amino acids. The germline gives CDR1 SGHNT, CDR2 YYREEE (reference sequence).

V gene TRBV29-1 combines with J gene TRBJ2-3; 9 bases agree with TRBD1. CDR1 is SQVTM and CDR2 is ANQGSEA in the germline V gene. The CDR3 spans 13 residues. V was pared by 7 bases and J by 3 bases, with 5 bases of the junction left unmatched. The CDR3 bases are TGCAGCGGAGACAGGGGGTTGACAGATACGCAGTATTTT. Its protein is CSGDRGLTDTQYF.

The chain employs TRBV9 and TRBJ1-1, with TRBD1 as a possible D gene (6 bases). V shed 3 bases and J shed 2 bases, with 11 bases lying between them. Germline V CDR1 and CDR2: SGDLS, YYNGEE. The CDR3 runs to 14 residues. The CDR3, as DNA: TGTGCCAGCAGCGAGACAGGATTAAACACTGAAGCTTTCTTT. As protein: CASSETGLNTEAFF.